This is a list of T cell receptor beta chains from one sample in a study of T cell responses to AZD1222 COVID-19 vaccine. Measured with immunoSEQ multiplex PCR; TCRdb has only the in-frame clones, and not every one. Here the sample spans approximately 190,000 clones, roughly 93% being singletons. This material consisted of peripheral blood, taken on day 0 of AZD1222 vaccination. The receptors shown here come from an adult in good health. Each CDR3 is given with its conserved first and last residue. The D gene is left open where the match is weak.

CDR3 length	V gene	J gene	D gene	CDR3 protein
13	TRBV27	TRBJ2-1	-	CASGSLDRNEQFF
14	TRBV7-2	TRBJ1-2	-	CASSSAGQIRSYTF
17	TRBV9	TRBJ1-1	-	CASSVEPRVGMNTEAFF
14	TRBV27	TRBJ2-3	-	CASLWARRTDTQYF
14	TRBV20-1	TRBJ1-1	-	CSASRTEYASEAFF
13	TRBV27	TRBJ1-2	TRBD1	CASRGQGPDGYTF
14	TRBV7-9	TRBJ1-2	-	CASSLPQGNYGYTF
14	TRBV15	TRBJ1-3	-	CATSTGLSGNTIYF
14	TRBV28	TRBJ2-7	TRBD2	CASGAGGPSYEQYF
13	TRBV7-2	TRBJ2-2	-	CATGDKNTGELFF
12	TRBV19	TRBJ2-7	TRBD1	CASSPQGVEQYF
15	TRBV27	TRBJ1-4	-	CASSLFSGDNEKLFF
15	TRBV7-9	TRBJ1-3	TRBD1	CASRYTGTGENTIYF
14	TRBV18	TRBJ1-6	-	CASSPGQGGSPLHF
13	TRBV11-2	TRBJ1-2	-	CASSLGWNYGYTF
15	TRBV6-1	TRBJ2-7	TRBD1	CASSEMTGVPNEQYF
16	TRBV7-9	TRBJ1-2	-	CASSSIDRFLGYGYTF
13	TRBV27	TRBJ2-1	-	CASSLLSMNEQFF
14	TRBV19	TRBJ1-6	TRBD1	CASTRTGDNSPLHF
13	TRBV27	TRBJ1-3	-	CASKLLSGNTIYF